This T cell receptor beta chain stems from a study of T cell repertoires in cytomegalovirus infection. This clonotype was detected many times. V lost 5 bases and J lost 8, with 19 bases in between. Germline V gene data show CDR1 as LNHNV and CDR2 as YYDKDF (reference sequence). The CDR3 has 15 residues. TCRdb re-analysed the reads in MiXCR, keeping a single row per CDR3 protein. This sample has 150,000 to 200,000 distinct CDR3 sequences, with 9.5% found just once. This sequence joins TRBV15 and TRBJ2-1; a weak D match, TRBD2 (5 bases). The sample taken for sequencing was PBMCs. The sequence was collected from a human donor in good health (CMV status not recorded). Some clones in this sample may be carry-over from other donors' samples. This chain's CDR3 is CATSSKRSDVDEQFF. The CDR3 DNA sequence: TGTGCCACCAGCTCGAAGCGGTCTGATGTGGATGAGCAGTTCTTC.